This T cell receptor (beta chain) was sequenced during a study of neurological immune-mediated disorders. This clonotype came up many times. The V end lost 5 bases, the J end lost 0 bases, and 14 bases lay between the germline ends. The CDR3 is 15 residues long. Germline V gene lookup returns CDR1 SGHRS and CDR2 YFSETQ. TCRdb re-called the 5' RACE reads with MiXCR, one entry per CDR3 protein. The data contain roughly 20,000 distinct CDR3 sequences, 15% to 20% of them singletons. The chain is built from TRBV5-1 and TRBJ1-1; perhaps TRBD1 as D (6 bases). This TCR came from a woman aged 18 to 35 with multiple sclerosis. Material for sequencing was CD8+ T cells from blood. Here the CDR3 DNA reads TGCGCCAGCAGTATAACAGGGAACATGAACACTGAAGCTTTCTTT. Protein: CASSITGNMNTEAFF.